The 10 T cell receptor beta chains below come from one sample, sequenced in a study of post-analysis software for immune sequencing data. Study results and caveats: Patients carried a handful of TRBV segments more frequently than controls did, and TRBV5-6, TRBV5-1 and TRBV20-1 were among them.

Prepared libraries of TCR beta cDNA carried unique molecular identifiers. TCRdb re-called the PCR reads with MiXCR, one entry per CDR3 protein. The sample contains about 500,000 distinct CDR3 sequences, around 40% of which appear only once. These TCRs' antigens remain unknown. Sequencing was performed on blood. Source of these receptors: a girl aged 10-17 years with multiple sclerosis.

The CDR3 loop reads CASSQYVTSSQETQYF. As DNA, the CDR3 is TGTGCCAGCAGCCAATATGTGACTAGCAGTCAAGAGACCCAGTACTTC. This chain uses TRBV3-1 with TRBJ2-5, with 7 bases identical to TRBD2. Germline V gene sequence: CDR1 LGHDT, CDR2 YNNKEL (reference sequence). V gave up 2 bases and J gave up 2 bases; unmatched junction bases: 8. The CDR3 has 16 amino acids.

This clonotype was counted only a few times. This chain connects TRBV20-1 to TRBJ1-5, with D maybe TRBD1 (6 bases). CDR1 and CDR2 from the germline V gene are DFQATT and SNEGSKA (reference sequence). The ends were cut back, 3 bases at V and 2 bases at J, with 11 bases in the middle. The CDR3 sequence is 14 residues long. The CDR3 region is CSASQPGGNQPQHF. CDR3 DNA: TGCAGTGCTAGTCAGCCAGGGGGCAATCAGCCCCAGCATTTT.

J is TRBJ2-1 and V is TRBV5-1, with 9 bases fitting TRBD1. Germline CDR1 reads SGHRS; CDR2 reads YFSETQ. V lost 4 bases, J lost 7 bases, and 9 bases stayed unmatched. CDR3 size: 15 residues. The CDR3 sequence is CASSQLTGGSNEQFF. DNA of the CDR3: TGCGCCAGCAGCCAATTGACAGGGGGATCGAATGAGCAGTTCTTC.

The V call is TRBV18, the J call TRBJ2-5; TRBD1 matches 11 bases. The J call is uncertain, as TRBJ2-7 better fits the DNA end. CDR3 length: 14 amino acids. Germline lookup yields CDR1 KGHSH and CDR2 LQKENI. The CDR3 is CASSGQGASYEQYF. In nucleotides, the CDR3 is TGTGCCAGCTCAGGACAGGGGGCCTCCTACGAGCAGTACTTC.

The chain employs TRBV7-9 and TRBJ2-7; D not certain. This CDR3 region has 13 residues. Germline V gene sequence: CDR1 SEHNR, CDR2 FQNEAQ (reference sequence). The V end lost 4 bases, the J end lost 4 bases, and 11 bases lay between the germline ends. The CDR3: CASSYGPVYEQYF. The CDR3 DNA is TGTGCCAGCAGCTATGGCCCAGTTTACGAGCAGTACTTC.

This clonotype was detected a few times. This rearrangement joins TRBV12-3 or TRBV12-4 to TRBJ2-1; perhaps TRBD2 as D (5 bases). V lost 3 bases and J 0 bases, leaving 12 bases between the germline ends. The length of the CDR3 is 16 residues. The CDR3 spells CASSFGGGRSYNEQFF. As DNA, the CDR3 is TGTGCCAGCAGTTTCGGTGGCGGGCGCTCCTACAATGAGCAGTTCTTC.

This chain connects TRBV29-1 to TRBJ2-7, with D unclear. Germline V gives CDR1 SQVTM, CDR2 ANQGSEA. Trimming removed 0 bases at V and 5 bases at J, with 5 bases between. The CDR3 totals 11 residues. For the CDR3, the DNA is TGCAGCGTTGAAGATCGCAACGAGCAGTACTTC. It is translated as CSVEDRNEQYF.

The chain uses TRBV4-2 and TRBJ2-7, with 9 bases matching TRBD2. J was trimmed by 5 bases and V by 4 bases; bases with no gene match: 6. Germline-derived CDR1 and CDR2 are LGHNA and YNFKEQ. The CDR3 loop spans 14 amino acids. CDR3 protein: CASSPGTSTDEQYF. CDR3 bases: TGTGCCAGCAGCCCAGGGACTAGCACAGACGAGCAGTACTTC.

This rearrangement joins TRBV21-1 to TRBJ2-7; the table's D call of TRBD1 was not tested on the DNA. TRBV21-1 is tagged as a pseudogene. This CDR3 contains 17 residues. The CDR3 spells CASSKPLNDRGGYEQYF. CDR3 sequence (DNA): TGTGCCAGCAGCAAACCCCTCAACGACAGGGGGGGGTACGAGCAGTACTTC.

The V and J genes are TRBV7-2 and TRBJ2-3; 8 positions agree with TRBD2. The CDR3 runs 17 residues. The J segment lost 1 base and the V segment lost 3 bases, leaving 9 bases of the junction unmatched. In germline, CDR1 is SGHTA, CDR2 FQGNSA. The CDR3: CASSFTLPGGGTDTQYF. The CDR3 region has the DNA TGTGCCAGCAGCTTCACCTTACCGGGAGGGGGCACAGATACGCAGTATTTT.